This TCR beta chain was retrieved from a study of T cells in narcolepsy (dated by TCRdb to about 2018). For the study in its entirety: Patients with narcolepsy type 1 or type 2 (NT1, NT2) were enrolled in the study together with healthy control donors. The study sought autoreactive T cells targeting hypocretin neuron self-antigens (hypocretin, TRIB2) in narcolepsy patients, using TCR Vbeta sequencing to track clonotypes in blood and CSF.

For TCR Vbeta sequencing, memory CD4+ T cells were sorted ex vivo from the peripheral blood of narcolepsy patients and healthy controls. On the study overall, not on this receptor specifically: Autoreactive clonotypes were reported to be detected serially in the blood of the same patients and of different patients, but not in the blood of healthy controls. Patients and controls had similar numbers of sequenced blood memory CD4+ clonotypes, with averages of approximately 40,000 in patients and 30,000 to 35,000 in controls. Plots that compared CSF and blood CD4+ T cell clonotypes from the same patient highlighted HCRT-specific and TRIB2-specific autoreactive clonotypes. Some blood memory CD4+ repertoires from patients and controls contained no sequences matching autoreactive T cell clones.

Points on this clone: This clone's antigen is unknown. No quality values exist for individual bases; no much larger clone is one base distant.

Libraries were constructed by the immunoSEQ multiplex PCR assay. This immuneACCESS table, as held by TCRdb, lists in-frame sequences with V and J called but not all clones. Of the missing ones, under half trace to an unresolved V gene in checked studies; the others have no known cause. For this sample the table gives about 15,000 clones, of which 65% to 90% were detected only once. Clones ranked in the top ten supply approximately 37% of the sample. The sequenced sample was memory (CD45RA-) CD4+ T cells from blood. Per the publication, the cell subset or site label means: memory T cells sorted ex vivo from peripheral blood. This clonotype was sampled from a human donor in good health.

The CDR3 region: CASSRTGARPNEQFF. The nucleotide sequence is given as TGTGCCAGCAGCCGGACGGGGGCCCGGCCAAATGAGCAGTTCTTC. In this chain, TRBV7-8 is recombined with TRBJ2-1, with the D assignment possibly TRBD1 or TRBD2, given 6 matching bases for each. Relative to germline, V is 5 bases shorter and J is 7 bases shorter, with 18 bases between their ends. The cysteine opens and the phenylalanine closes a CDR3 of 15 amino acids. The read is trimmed to its CDR3 DNA, 45 bases read in frame from base 1. From the germline V gene, CDR1 is SGHVS and CDR2 is FQNEAQ.